This entry lists 29 T cell receptor beta chains sequenced from one sample in a study of blood T cell repertoires in COVID-19. TCRdb keeps only in-frame clones here, not all; method: immunoSEQ multiplex PCR. The sample holds a few hundred thousand clones, 87% seen once. Material: peripheral blood. The receptors shown here come from a woman under 30 who had recovered from COVID-19.

This chain uses TRBV7-9 with TRBJ2-1; 8 positions agree with TRBD1. J gave up 4 bases and V 5 bases, and 4 bases lay outside the gene matches. The length of the CDR3 is 14 residues. CDR1 is SEHNR and CDR2 is FQNEAQ in the germline V gene (reference sequence). Here the CDR3 reads CASSPRTGYNEQFF. The CDR3 nucleotides are TGTGCCAGCAGCCCGCGGACAGGGTACAATGAGCAGTTCTTC.

The V gene is TRBV5-4, the J gene TRBJ1-3; the D is unclear. From germline, CDR1 is SGHNT and CDR2 YYREEE (reference sequence). Trimming stripped 3 bases from V and 1 base from J, with 8 bases between. The CDR3 extends over 14 amino acids. This CDR3 reads CASSYPGSGNTIYF. The CDR3 DNA reads TGTGCCAGCAGCTACCCGGGGTCTGGAAACACCATATATTTT.

The chain links TRBV19 to TRBJ2-1, with D perhaps matching TRBD2 (6 bases). CDR1 and CDR2 from the germline V gene are LNHDA and SQIVND (reference sequence). The V end lost 1 base, the J end lost 10 bases, and 11 bases lay between the germline ends. The CDR3 loop spans 13 amino acids. The CDR3 region is CASSIGLVMEQFF. DNA of the CDR3: TGTGCCAGTAGTATAGGACTAGTAATGGAGCAGTTCTTC.

The V call is TRBV19, the J call TRBJ2-3; TRBD2 matches 12 bases. The ends lost 7 bases at V and 5 bases at J; junction bases unmatched: 7. Germline V gives CDR1 LNHDA, CDR2 SQIVND (reference sequence). CDR3 length equals 15 residues. DNA for the CDR3: TGTGCCAGTAACATCCTAGCGGGAGGGTTAGATACGCAGTATTTT. This translates into CASNILAGGLDTQYF.

This chain links TRBV10-3 with TRBJ2-2; TRBD2 agrees at 12 bases. The germline V gene encodes CDR1 ENHRY and CDR2 SYGVKD. The CDR3 covers 16 residues. Germline trimming cut 1 base from V and 6 bases from J; bases unmatched to any gene: 3. CDR3 sequence (DNA): TGTGCCATCAGTGAGTTCGGACTAGCGGGACCCGGGGAGCTGTTTTTT. Residues: CAISEFGLAGPGELFF.

The genes are TRBV11-3 and TRBJ2-1, with 8 positions matching TRBD1. The CDR3 consists of 15 residues. In germline, CDR1 is SGHNT, CDR2 YENEEA. V shed 6 bases, J shed 5 bases, and the junction held 9 bases outside the gene matches. CDR3 coding DNA: TGTGCCAGCAGGTTTAACCGGGACAGGAACAATGAGCAGTTCTTC. It encodes CASRFNRDRNNEQFF.

The chain uses TRBV27 and TRBJ1-6, with D unclear. V lost 0 bases to trimming and J lost 9 bases, with 15 bases between them. Germline V gene lookup returns CDR1 MNHEY and CDR2 SMNVEV (reference sequence). The CDR3 is 16 amino acids. CDR3: CASSLSSAPFGSPLHF. CDR3 bases: TGTGCCAGCAGTTTATCGAGTGCACCTTTCGGTTCACCCCTCCACTTT.

The gene calls are TRBV6-5 and TRBJ2-7; 8 nucleotides align to TRBD2. Per germline, CDR1 MNHEY and CDR2 SVGAGI. CDR3 length equals 13 residues. V lost 6 bases and J lost 3; bases outside the gene matches: 4. The CDR3 DNA follows: TGTGCCAGCAGGCTAGCGGGTCTCTACGAGCAGTACTTC. Amino acids: CASRLAGLYEQYF.

J is TRBJ1-5 and V is TRBV19; TRBD1 agrees at 7 bases. Per the germline V gene, CDR1 is LNHDA and CDR2 is SQIVND (reference sequence). The junction had 6 bases not matched to a gene; V was cut back by 4 bases and J by 6 bases. The CDR3 length is 14 residues. The CDR3 here is CASSNQQGIQPQHF. For the CDR3, the DNA is TGTGCCAGTAGTAACCAACAGGGGATTCAGCCCCAGCATTTT.

The rearrangement joins TRBV7-3 to TRBJ1-1; D is perhaps TRBD1 (5 bases). This CDR3 region has 11 residues. Trimming removed 8 bases at V and 4 bases at J, with 8 bases between. Germline assignment: CDR1 SGHTA and CDR2 FQGTGA. The CDR3 spells CASSGGTEAFF. In nucleotides, the CDR3 is TGTGCCAGCTCGGGGGGCACTGAAGCTTTCTTT.

For the CDR3, the DNA is TGTGCCAGCAGTTTGGGGACATTTTTGAACACTGAAGCTTTCTTT. It encodes CASSLGTFLNTEAFF. The chain has TRBV6-2 or TRBV6-3 and TRBJ1-1, with D possibly matching TRBD1 (6 bases). V lost 4 bases and J 0 bases, leaving 12 bases between the germline ends. The germline V gene has CDR1 MNHEY and CDR2 SVGEGT. The CDR3 sequence is 15 residues long.

The genes are TRBV27 and TRBJ2-7; 11 bases line up with TRBD1. Germline loops: CDR1 MNHEY, CDR2 SMNVEV (reference sequence). Trimming took 3 bases from V and 4 from J; bases not matched to a gene: 5. The CDR3 is made up of 15 amino acids. CDR3 DNA: TGTGCCAGCAGTTTGACCGGGACAGGGGGATACGAGCAGTACTTC. This encodes CASSLTGTGGYEQYF.

The rearrangement links TRBV7-3 to TRBJ2-7, with a possible D match to TRBD2 (5 bases). There are 19 residues in the CDR3. With 5 bases removed from V and 0 bases from J, the gap between germline ends came to 26 bases. Germline assignment: CDR1 SGHTA and CDR2 FQGTGA. CDR3 DNA: TGTGCCAGCAGCCCGAGGGTAGCACAAAAAACAAAGAGCTCCTACGAGCAGTACTTC. Protein sequence: CASSPRVAQKTKSSYEQYF.

V is TRBV27 and J is TRBJ2-7; a possible D gene is TRBD2 (6 bases). Trimming took off 4 bases at V and 7 bases at J, with 23 bases between the two ends. CDR3 size: 16 residues. Germline-derived CDR1 and CDR2 are MNHEY and SMNVEV (reference sequence). The CDR3 nucleotides are TGTGCCAGCAGTTCCCCGGGACTCTCGAGCTGGGGGGAGCAGTACTTC. Its protein product is CASSSPGLSSWGEQYF.

The genes are TRBV19 and TRBJ1-2; 8 bases align to TRBD1. This CDR3 comprises 14 residues. The V gene end was trimmed by 5 bases and the J gene end by 2 bases; junction bases not matched to a gene: 4. CDR1 and CDR2 from the germline V gene are LNHDA and SQIVND (reference sequence). CDR3 amino acids: CASSSQGGNYGYTF. The CDR3 DNA is TGTGCCAGTAGTTCACAGGGGGGGAACTATGGCTACACCTTC.

The chain is built from TRBV18 and TRBJ2-2; D is possibly TRBD1 (5 bases). Trimming took off 2 bases at V and 6 bases at J, with 7 bases between the two ends. Per the germline V gene, CDR1 is KGHSH and CDR2 is LQKENI. The CDR3 totals 13 residues. The CDR3 sequence: CASSPAQAGELFF. The CDR3 region has the DNA TGTGCCAGCTCACCAGCACAGGCCGGGGAGCTGTTTTTT.

The chain joins TRBV7-2 to TRBJ1-2; the D is unclear. The length of the CDR3 is 15 residues. V was trimmed by 4 bases and J by 7 bases, leaving 19 bases between them. Germline CDR1 SGHTA, CDR2 FQGNSA. CDR3 amino acids: CASSSWRREGGGYTF. Written as DNA, the CDR3 is TGTGCCAGCAGCTCGTGGCGTAGGGAGGGCGGTGGCTACACCTTC. The whole variable domain, filled in from reference TRBV7-2 and TRBJ1-2, reads GAGVSQSPSNKVTEKGKDVELRCDPISGHTALYWYRQSLGQGLEFLIYFQGNSAPDKSGLPSDRFSAERTGGSVSTLTIQRTQQEDSAVYLCASSSWRREGGGYTFGSGTRLTVV.

The chain employs TRBV27 and TRBJ2-7; weak D call: TRBD2 (7 bases). There are 16 residues in the CDR3. The germline V and J ends were trimmed by 4 bases and 3 bases, with 19 bases remaining between them. Per germline, CDR1 MNHEY and CDR2 SMNVEV (reference sequence). The CDR3 DNA sequence: TGTGCCAGCAGTTCTAAGACCGGGGGGCGGGGCTACGAGCAGTACTTC. Protein: CASSSKTGGRGYEQYF.

J is TRBJ1-2 and V is TRBV3-1 (or the pseudogene TRBV3-2), with TRBD1 matching over 7 bases. The trim removed 3 bases at V and 6 bases at J, leaving 4 bases unmatched. Germline V gives CDR1 LGHDT, CDR2 YNNKEL (reference sequence). This CDR3 region has 13 residues. The CDR3 nucleotides are TGTGCCAGCAGCCACCGACAGGGTGATGGCTACACCTTC. Translation: CASSHRQGDGYTF.

This rearrangement joins TRBV2 to TRBJ1-2, with D tentatively TRBD1 (5 bases). The CDR3 runs 13 residues. V lost 4 bases to trimming and J lost 4 bases, with 10 bases between them. From germline, CDR1 is SNHLY and CDR2 FYNNEI. CDR3: CASSGQTIYGYTF. CDR3 DNA sequence: TGTGCCAGCAGTGGACAGACCATCTATGGCTACACCTTC. The full variable domain, rest sourced from reference TRBV2 and TRBJ1-2, is EPEVTQTPSHQVTQMGQEVILRCVPISNHLYFYWYRQILGQKVEFLVSFYNNEISEKSEIFDDQFSVERPDGSNFTLKIRSTKLEDSAMYFCASSGQTIYGYTFGSGTRLTVV.

V usage is TRBV7-9 and J usage is TRBJ1-3; 7 nucleotides align to TRBD1. The CDR3 totals 15 residues. Germline CDR1 SEHNR, CDR2 FQNEAQ (reference sequence). V dropped 6 bases and J dropped 4; count of bases not matched to a gene: 9. This CDR3 reads CASRQDRVSGNTIYF. The CDR3 DNA is TGTGCCAGCAGACAAGACAGGGTCTCGGGAAACACCATATATTTT.

The CDR3 spells CASSLESGLSNQPQHF. CDR3 coding DNA: TGTGCCAGCAGCTTAGAATCAGGTCTAAGCAATCAGCCCCAGCATTTT. V and J are TRBV7-8 and TRBJ1-5, with D hard to call. Between the trimmed V and J ends, which lost 1 base and 1 base, there was a span of 11 bases. This CDR3 spans 16 amino acids. The germline gives CDR1 SGHVS, CDR2 FQNEAQ.

This sequence joins TRBV5-1 and TRBJ2-7, with 13 bases fitting TRBD2. From germline, CDR1 is SGHRS and CDR2 YFSETQ. The V gene end was trimmed by 3 bases and the J gene end by 1 base; junction bases not matched to a gene: 4. CDR3 length: 16 amino acids. For the CDR3, the DNA is TGCGCCAGCAGCTGGGGACTAGCGGGAACGTCCTACGAGCAGTACTTC. Its protein is CASSWGLAGTSYEQYF.

This chain links TRBV7-3 with TRBJ2-7; D not resolved. V lost 3 bases and J lost 3, with 21 bases in between. CDR3 length: 17 residues. Germline V CDR1 and CDR2: SGHTA, FQGTGA. Here the CDR3 reads CASSFLKALSRSYEQYF. The CDR3 DNA follows: TGTGCCAGCAGCTTCTTAAAGGCCCTAAGTCGGAGCTACGAGCAGTACTTC.

The chain links TRBV2 to TRBJ1-5; D uncertain. The CDR3 length is 14 residues. The V end was cut by 8 bases, the J end by 0 bases, with 11 bases between. CDR1 and CDR2 from the germline V gene are SNHLY and FYNNEI. In DNA, the CDR3 is TGTGCCAGCGAAGGAGGTTATAGCAATCAGCCCCAGCATTTT. Translated, it gives CASEGGYSNQPQHF.

This chain connects TRBV9 to TRBJ2-1, with 11 nucleotides matching TRBD2. V lost 4 bases to trimming and J lost 7 bases; unmatched junction nucleotides: 7. The CDR3 runs 15 residues. Germline-derived CDR1 and CDR2 are SGDLS and YYNGEE. The CDR3 bases are TGTGCCAGCAGCTTAGTAGCGGGAGGGAGAAATGAGCAGTTCTTC. Protein sequence: CASSLVAGGRNEQFF.

This rearrangement joins TRBV13 to TRBJ2-7; maybe TRBD2 (6 bases). The CDR3 consists of 13 residues. The germline V gene encodes CDR1 PRHDT and CDR2 FYEKMQ (reference sequence). V lost 6 bases and J lost 7, with 16 bases in between. The CDR3 loop is CASSKRGTGEQYF. In nucleotides, the CDR3 is TGTGCCAGCAGTAAACGGGGGACGGGAGAGCAGTACTTC.

The chain is built from TRBV24-1 and TRBJ1-2, with D maybe TRBD1 (5 bases). Germline V gene data show CDR1 as KGHDR and CDR2 as SFDVKD. V lost 4 bases, J lost 8 bases, and 13 bases lay in between. CDR3 length: 13 amino acids. CDR3 loop: CATSERDFWGYTF. As DNA, the CDR3 is TGTGCCACCAGTGAGCGGGACTTTTGGGGCTACACCTTC.

The chain has TRBV27 and TRBJ2-2, with a tentative D call TRBD1 (6 bases). The CDR3 consists of 14 residues. The V and J ends lost 5 bases and 5 bases respectively, with 12 bases between them. Per the germline V gene, CDR1 is MNHEY and CDR2 is SMNVEV (reference sequence). The CDR3 loop is CASSPTGWTGELFF. Written as DNA, the CDR3 is TGTGCCAGCAGTCCCACAGGGTGGACCGGGGAGCTGTTTTTT.